This T cell receptor (beta chain) appears in the sequencing data of a study of read filtering for tumor transcriptome and immune sequencing. Study context: Patients were approximately 18 male and about 15 female, mean age 65.9 years, range about 40 to 85. Study findings and constraints: Without single-read clonotypes, shared clonotype proportions correlated more between IR-seq and RNA-seq. This fraction held mixed bone marrow immune cells after CD138-negative sorting. About 81.9% of IR-seq clonotypes had a single read, yet these held about 3.4% of reads.

The CDR3 is made up of 14 amino acids. Germline V lookup: CDR1 SQVTM, CDR2 ANQGSEA. This library used around 0.4 ug RNA and molecular barcoded adaptors spanning alpha/delta and beta/gamma chains. TCRdb re-called the reads through MiXCR, storing one row per CDR3 protein. This table has 90,000 to 95,000 distinct CDR3 sequences, 20% to 25% appearing once. Comments on this clonotype: The target antigen is unknown. An end of the junction does not agree with germline; a read error may underlie this.

The sequencing input was a population of CD138-negative cells sorted from bone marrow. The TCR comes from a donor aged 40 or over with multiple myeloma. This chain links TRBV29-1 with TRBJ2-5; weak D call: TRBD2 (6 bases). The CDR3 DNA reads TGTAGCGTTGAATTCGGACCCTGGGGGGAGACCCGGTACTTC. As protein: CSVEFGPWGETRYF.